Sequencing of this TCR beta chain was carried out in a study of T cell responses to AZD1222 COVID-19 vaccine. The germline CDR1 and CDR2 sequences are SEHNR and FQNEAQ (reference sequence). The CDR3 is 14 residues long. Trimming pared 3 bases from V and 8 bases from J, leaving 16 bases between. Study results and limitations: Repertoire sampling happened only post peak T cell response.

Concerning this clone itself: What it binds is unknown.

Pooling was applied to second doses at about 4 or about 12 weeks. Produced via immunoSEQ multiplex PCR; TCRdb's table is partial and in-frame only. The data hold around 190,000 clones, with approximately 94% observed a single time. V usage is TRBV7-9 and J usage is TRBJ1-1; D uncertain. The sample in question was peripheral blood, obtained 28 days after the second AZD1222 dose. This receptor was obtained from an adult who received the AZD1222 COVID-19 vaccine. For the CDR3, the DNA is TGTGCCAGCAGCTTCACCCTCTCGCATGGGGAAGCTTTCTTT. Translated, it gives CASSFTLSHGEAFF.